Detailed here is one T cell receptor beta chain. These data come from a study of human thymus T cells. Clones were sequenced by immunoSEQ multiplex PCR, and TCRdb holds only the in-frame ones, with some missing. The sample consists of 40,000 to 45,000 clones, nearly 95% of them appearing once. Germline V gene sequence: CDR1 SEHNR, CDR2 FQNEAQ (reference sequence). The CDR3 spans 14 residues. The V end was cut by 1 base, the J end by 1 base, with 5 bases between. Specimen: blood. The TCR sequence derives from a boy less than two years old with a congenital heart defect but otherwise immunologically healthy. The rearrangement joins TRBV7-9 to TRBJ1-3; D is ambiguous. CDR3 DNA: TGTGCCAGCAGCTTAGAGGGATCTGGAAACACCATATATTTT. Translated, it gives CASSLEGSGNTIYF.